This T cell receptor (beta chain) was captured in a study of blood T cell repertoires in COVID-19. Study at large: Both acute and convalescent COVID-19 samples were obtained from the United States, Italy and Spain. In each case, the material was cDNA or gDNA derived from T cells, B-cell-depleted T cells, or PBMCs.

In the study's own analysis: Reference gene primer amplification yielded estimated nucleated cell counts. Here immunoSEQ multiplex PCR was the method, and the copy in TCRdb shows in-frame clones only, minus some. The DNA was the basis for D and trimming; V, J and clone size are from that table. The sample has 200,000 to 250,000 clones, approximately 81% seen once; the top ten hold around 0.97%. This clone turned up a few times. The CDR3 extends over 14 amino acids. Trimming took 0 bases from V and 7 from J; bases not matched to a gene: 4. CDR1 is SGHNT and CDR2 is YYREEE in the germline V gene (reference sequence).

The sequence came from a man aged 35-49 years with acute or convalescent COVID-19. Sequencing used peripheral blood. The chain is built from TRBV5-4 and TRBJ1-2; the match to TRBD1 covers 9 bases. The CDR3 region has the DNA TGTGCCAGCAGCTTGGTGACAGGGGGAGCTGGCTACACCTTC. Encoded protein: CASSLVTGGAGYTF.